This T cell receptor beta chain was observed in a study of T cells in Graves' hyperthyroidism and ophthalmopathy. This clonotype occurred many times. Its antigen is unidentified. Patients showing uncontrolled infection, other autoimmune disease, pregnancy or lactation were ineligible. The diagnostic basis comprised clinical symptoms, serum thyroxine and TRAb, thyroid ultrasound and orbital computed tomography. The study, taken as a whole, reports: Most thyroid clonotypes with frequency above 0.001 were detected in blood. A model using 13 V-J features told ophthalmopathy apart from stable hyperthyroidism.

There were TCR beta CDR3 regions amplified from RNA transcripts. The HTBI primer set drove a first-round RT-PCR of the TCR CDR3. Via MiXCR, TCRdb re-called the multiplex PCR reads, giving one row per CDR3 protein. The table records hundreds of thousands of distinct CDR3 sequences, about 45% of them present only once. The CDR3 contains 16 residues. Germline V gene data show CDR1 as ENHRY and CDR2 as SYGVKD. V lost 4 bases, J lost 2 bases, and 7 bases stayed unmatched. V and J are TRBV10-3 and TRBJ1-1; 10 positions match TRBD1. The sequenced sample consisted of peripheral blood or thyroid tissue (not recorded which). This TCR derives from an adult man with Graves' disease, either hyperthyroidism or ophthalmopathy (not recorded which). The CDR3 reads CAISAGTGAHNTEAFF. The CDR3 coding sequence is TGTGCCATCAGTGCCGGGACAGGGGCCCATAACACTGAAGCTTTCTTT.